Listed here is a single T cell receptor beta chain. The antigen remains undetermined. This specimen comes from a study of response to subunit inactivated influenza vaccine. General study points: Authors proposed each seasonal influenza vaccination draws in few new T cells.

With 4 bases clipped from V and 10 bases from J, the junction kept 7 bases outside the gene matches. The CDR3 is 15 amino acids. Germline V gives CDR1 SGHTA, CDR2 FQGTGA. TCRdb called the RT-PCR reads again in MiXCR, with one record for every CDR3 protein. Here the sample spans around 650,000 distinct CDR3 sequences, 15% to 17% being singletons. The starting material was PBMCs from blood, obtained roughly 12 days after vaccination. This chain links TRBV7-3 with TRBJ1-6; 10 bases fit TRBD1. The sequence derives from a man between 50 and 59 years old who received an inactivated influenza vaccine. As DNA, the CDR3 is TGTGCCAGCAGCTATACGGGACAGGGGTTCTCACCCCTCCACTTT. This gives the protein CASSYTGQGFSPLHF.